The clone carrying this T cell receptor (beta chain) was picked up a small number of times. MiXCR, applied by TCRdb to the RT-PCR reads, yields one record per CDR3 protein. The table records about a million distinct CDR3 sequences, roughly 18% of them present only once. These data originate in a study of patients and donors after allogeneic stem cell transplantation. V was clipped by 8 bases and J by 6 bases, with 11 bases between them. CDR1 SNHLY and CDR2 FYNNEI come from the germline V gene. The CDR3 sequence is 11 residues long. The clonotype comes from a human donor who was either an allogeneic HSCT recipient or a stem cell or donor lymphocyte infusion donor (not recorded which). It is not recorded whose cells these are; they may come from a transplant donor. V usage is TRBV2 and J usage is TRBJ2-7, with no clear D. Sequenced: blood, either unsorted or a sorted T cell fraction (not recorded which). The CDR3 loop is CASQRKAEQYF. The CDR3 bases are TGTGCCAGCCAACGTAAGGCCGAGCAGTACTTC.